The 17 T cell receptor beta chains in this list originate from one sample, sequenced in a study of shared clonotypes between healthy human individuals. Method: immunoSEQ multiplex PCR; TCRdb's copy keeps in-frame clones and lacks some. Of some 660,000 clones listed, about 80% are singletons. The specimen sequenced was memory CD4+ T cells sorted from blood. Specified subset: CD45RA-negative fraction. Source of these receptors: a woman aged 25-40 years in good health.

This clone was detected only once. This rearrangement joins TRBV5-6 to TRBJ2-7; 14 nucleotides agree with TRBD2. Trimming took 4 bases from V and 3 from J; bases not matched to a gene: 3. Per the germline V gene, CDR1 is SGHDT and CDR2 is YYEEEE. The CDR3 extends over 15 amino acids. Here the CDR3 DNA reads TGTGCCAGCAGCCATGGGACTAGCGGGAGCTACGAGCAGTACTTC. It translates to CASSHGTSGSYEQYF.

With respect to this clone: The sample contains more than one DNA sequence encoding this CDR3. The chain carries TRBV28 and TRBJ2-5; no clear D gene. CDR1 and CDR2 from the germline V gene are MDHEN and SYDVKM. The CDR3 is 12 amino acids. V was trimmed by 3 bases and J by 2 bases, leaving 4 bases between them. Here the CDR3 reads CASSFLQETQYF. For the CDR3, the DNA is TGTGCCAGCAGTTTTCTTCAAGAGACCCAGTACTTC.

This clone was counted only a few times. The chain links TRBV28 to TRBJ2-7, with 10 bases matching TRBD2. The CDR3 is 15 amino acids. V lost 5 bases, J lost 3 bases, and 7 bases stayed unmatched. Germline CDR1 reads MDHEN; CDR2 reads SYDVKM. CDR3 sequence: CASSAAGTSVYEQYF. CDR3 nucleotides: TGTGCCAGCAGTGCGGCCGGGACTAGCGTCTACGAGCAGTACTTC.

V gene TRBV19 combines with J gene TRBJ1-2; D gene ambiguous. Germline V gene lookup returns CDR1 LNHDA and CDR2 SQIVND (reference sequence). Trimming left V 4 bases short and J 5 bases short, with 11 bases between. This CDR3 has 13 residues. Here the CDR3 DNA reads TGTGCCAGTAGTAAGACGGAAAGTTATGGCTACACCTTC. The encoded protein is CASSKTESYGYTF.

The chain carries TRBV30 and TRBJ2-7, with unresolved D. The CDR3 totals 14 residues. CDR1 and CDR2 from the germline V gene are GTSNPN and SVGIG (reference sequence). V lost 4 bases to trimming and J lost 1 base, with 14 bases between them. CDR3 sequence reads: CAWKEGLTSYEQYF. In DNA form, the CDR3 reads TGTGCCTGGAAGGAAGGGCTAACTTCCTACGAGCAGTACTTC.

The chain links TRBV10-2 to TRBJ1-1; D may be TRBD1 (5 bases). Germline CDR1 WSHSY, CDR2 SAAADI. Trimming stripped 5 bases from V and 1 base from J, with 8 bases between. The CDR3 length is 13 residues. The CDR3 is CASSSQGNTEAFF. CDR3 in DNA: TGCGCCAGCAGTTCTCAGGGGAACACTGAAGCTTTCTTT.

The chain employs TRBV30 and TRBJ1-5; TRBD1 agrees at 8 bases. V shed 0 bases, J shed 8 bases, and the junction held 6 bases outside the gene matches. This CDR3 comprises 14 residues. In germline, CDR1 is GTSNPN, CDR2 SVGIG (reference sequence). The CDR3 DNA follows: TGTGCCTGGAGTGTACCGGACAGGGTGGAGCCCCAGCATTTT. This codes for CAWSVPDRVEPQHF.

The chain links TRBV7-6 to TRBJ2-5; D is undetermined. V gave up 2 bases and J gave up 4 bases, with 5 bases separating them. From germline, CDR1 is SGHVS and CDR2 FNYEAQ. CDR3 size: 12 residues. DNA for the CDR3: TGTGCCAGCAGCTTAATCCCAGAGACCCAGTACTTC. Protein sequence: CASSLIPETQYF.

Regarding this clone: At the DNA level, this CDR3 is encoded by other sequences in the same sample as well. The chain couples TRBV28 to TRBJ2-3; D gene unclear. There are 12 residues in the CDR3. V was clipped by 8 bases and J by 0 bases, with 6 bases between them. The germline CDR1 and CDR2 sequences are MDHEN and SYDVKM. The CDR3 DNA reads TGTGCCAGCCGCGGAAGCACAGATACGCAGTATTTT. Amino acid sequence: CASRGSTDTQYF. Drawing the rest from reference TRBV28 and TRBJ2-3, the complete variable domain is DVKVTQSSRYLVKRTGEKVFLECVQDMDHENMFWYRQDPGLGLRLIYFSYDVKMKEKGDIPEGYSVSREKKERFSLILESASTNQTSMYLCASRGSTDTQYFGPGTRLTVL.

In this sample, this clone turned up once. The chain uses TRBV1 and TRBJ2-7; the tabulated D call, TRBD2, remains unverified against the DNA. TRBV1 is a recognized pseudogene. This CDR3 contains 16 residues. CDR3 nucleotide sequence: TGCACCAGCAGCCTAGGGAGATGCGAGCGGGCGGGTGAGCAGTACTTC. Its translation is CTSSLGRCERAGEQYF.

The CDR3, as DNA: TGTGCCAGCAGCTCTAGAGGGTTCGGCGAAGGGACCCAGTACTTC. This translates into CASSSRGFGEGTQYF. The genes are TRBV11-2 and TRBJ2-5, with a weak D call TRBD2 (5 bases). CDR1 SGHAT and CDR2 FQNNGV come from the germline V gene. The CDR3 is 15 residues long. The ends were cut back, 4 bases at V and 7 bases at J, with 19 bases in the middle.

The gene calls are TRBV13 and TRBJ2-3; 11 bases are shared with TRBD2. J was trimmed by 8 bases and V by 6 bases; bases with no gene match: 16. The CDR3 has 17 amino acids. Per germline, CDR1 PRHDT and CDR2 FYEKMQ (reference sequence). The CDR3 DNA reads as TGTGCCAGCAGACCACAACATCTAGCGGGAGGTATTTCTACGCAGTATTTT. Encoded protein: CASRPQHLAGGISTQYF.

V usage is TRBV2 and J usage is TRBJ2-5, with 8 bases that match TRBD1. J gave up 4 bases and V 5 bases, and 9 bases lay outside the gene matches. Germline loops: CDR1 SNHLY, CDR2 FYNNEI. CDR3 size: 15 residues. Written as DNA, the CDR3 is TGTGCCAGCAGTCTGGGGGCAGGGGGCCGAGAGACCCAGTACTTC. It is translated as CASSLGAGGRETQYF. Using reference TRBV2 and TRBJ2-5 for the parts outside the CDR3, the full variable domain is EPEVTQTPSHQVTQMGQEVILRCVPISNHLYFYWYRQILGQKVEFLVSFYNNEISEKSEIFDDQFSVERPDGSNFTLKIRSTKLEDSAMYFCASSLGAGGRETQYFGPGTRLLVL.

The rearrangement joins TRBV30 to TRBJ1-5; D remains unclear. The CDR3 spans 15 residues. Deletions cut 5 bases from V and 7 bases from J, with 21 bases between. Germline lookup yields CDR1 GTSNPN and CDR2 SVGIG (reference sequence). The DNA for the CDR3 is TGTGCCTGGCCATTAACTAGAAATGCGGGGCAGCCCCAGCATTTT. Its protein is CAWPLTRNAGQPQHF. The entire variable domain, with the rest obtained from reference TRBV30 and TRBJ1-5, is as follows: SQTIHQWPATLVQPVGSPLSLECTVEGTSNPNLYWYRQAAGRGLQLLFYSVGIGQISSEVPQNLSASRPQDRQFILSSKKLLLSDSGFYLCAWPLTRNAGQPQHFGDGTRLSIL.

J is TRBJ2-6 and V is TRBV4-1; no definite D call. Trimming removed 0 bases at V and 3 bases at J, with 12 bases between. In germline, CDR1 is MGHRA, CDR2 YSYEKL. This CDR3 is 17 amino acids long. CDR3 nucleotide sequence: TGCGCCAGCAGCCAAGATTGGGGTAGTGGTGGGGCCAACGTCCTGACTTTC. The encoded protein is CASSQDWGSGGANVLTF.

Ten or more counts support this clone. The rearrangement uses TRBV7-2 and TRBJ2-1; D perhaps matches TRBD1 (5 bases). This CDR3 is 15 amino acids long. Trimming stripped 1 base from V and 7 bases from J, with 14 bases between. Germline V gene lookup returns CDR1 SGHTA and CDR2 FQGNSA. The CDR3 sequence: CASSLGRRQGNEQFF. The CDR3 DNA reads as TGTGCCAGCAGCTTAGGCCGACGTCAGGGAAATGAGCAGTTCTTC. Full variable domain (rest looked up from reference TRBV7-2 and TRBJ2-1): GAGVSQSPSNKVTEKGKDVELRCDPISGHTALYWYRQSLGQGLEFLIYFQGNSAPDKSGLPSDRFSAERTGGSVSTLTIQRTQQEDSAVYLCASSLGRRQGNEQFFGPGTRLTVL.

The chain uses TRBV28 and TRBJ1-4, with D tentatively TRBD1 (5 bases). The CDR3 runs to 14 residues. From germline, CDR1 is MDHEN and CDR2 SYDVKM. Trimming left V 6 bases short and J 11 bases short, with 19 bases between. The CDR3 reads CASRPGQGAWKLFF. In nucleotides, the CDR3 is TGTGCCAGCAGACCAGGTCAGGGTGCGTGGAAACTGTTTTTT.